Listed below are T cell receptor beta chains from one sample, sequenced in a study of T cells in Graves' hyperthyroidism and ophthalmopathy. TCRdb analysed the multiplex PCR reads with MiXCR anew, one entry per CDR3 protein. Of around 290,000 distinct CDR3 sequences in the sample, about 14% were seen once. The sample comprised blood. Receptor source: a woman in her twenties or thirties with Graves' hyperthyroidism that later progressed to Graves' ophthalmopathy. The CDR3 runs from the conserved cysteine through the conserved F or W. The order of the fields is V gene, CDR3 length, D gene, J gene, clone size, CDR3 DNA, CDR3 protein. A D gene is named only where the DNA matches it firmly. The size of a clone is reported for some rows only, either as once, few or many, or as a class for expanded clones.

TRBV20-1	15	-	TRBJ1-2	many	TGCAGTGCTAGACCCACAGGGATTTGGGACTATGGCTACACCTTC	CSARPTGIWDYGYTF
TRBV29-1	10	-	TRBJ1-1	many	TGCAGCGTCCGGAACACTGAAGCTTTCTTT	CSVRNTEAFF
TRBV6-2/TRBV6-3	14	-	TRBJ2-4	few	TGTGCCAGCAGTGGGGGGCTAGCCAAAAACATTCAGTACTTC	CASSGGLAKNIQYF
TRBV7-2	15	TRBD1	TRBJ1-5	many	TGTGCCAGCAGCTCTGACAGGGCCCTCGGTCAGCCCCAGCATTTT	CASSSDRALGQPQHF
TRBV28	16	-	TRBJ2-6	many	TGTGCCAGCAGCCCTGGGACCTTCTCTGGGGCCAACGTCCTGACTTTC	CASSPGTFSGANVLTF
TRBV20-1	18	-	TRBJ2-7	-	TGCAGTGCTAGTAGTGCCAGCAGTGCCGCGATACCCTCCTACGAGCAGTACTTC	CSASSASSAAIPSYEQYF
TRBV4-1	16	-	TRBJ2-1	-	TGCGCCAGCAGCACTAAGGACCGTAGCTCCTACAATGAGCAGTTCTTC	CASSTKDRSSYNEQFF
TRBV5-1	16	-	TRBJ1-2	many	TGCGCCAGCAGCTTGGAGGCGGCCGACCGGGCCTATGGCTACACCTTC	CASSLEAADRAYGYTF
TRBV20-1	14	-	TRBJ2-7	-	TGCAGTGCCGCGGAGCACGGCCCTTCCTACGAGCAGTACTTC	CSAAEHGPSYEQYF
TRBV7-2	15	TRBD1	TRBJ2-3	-	TGTGCCAGCAGCAACGGGACAGGGTATGGAGATACGCAGTATTTT	CASSNGTGYGDTQYF
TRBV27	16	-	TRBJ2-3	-	TGTGCCACCAGTGATGCCGGGACTTCCCCGGCAGATACGCAGTATTTT	CATSDAGTSPADTQYF
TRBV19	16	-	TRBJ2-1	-	TGTGCCAGCAATGGCCTGGAGGGGTCCTCCTACAATGAGCAGTTCTTC	CASNGLEGSSYNEQFF
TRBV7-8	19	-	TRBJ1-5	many	TGTGCCAGCAGCTTAGATTTGAGTGGGCAATCGGTCGTCGGTCAGCCCCAGCATTTT	CASSLDLSGQSVVGQPQHF
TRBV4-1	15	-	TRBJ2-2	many	TGCGCCAGCAGCCAAGTGGGGTGGAACACCGGGGAGCTGTTTTTT	CASSQVGWNTGELFF
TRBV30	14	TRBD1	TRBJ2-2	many	TGTGCCTGGAGTGTACAGGGGTACGCCGGGGAGCTGTTTTTT	CAWSVQGYAGELFF
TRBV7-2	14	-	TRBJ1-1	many	TGTGCCAGCAGCTTAGATTGGACAGCCCCCAGGGCTTTCTTT	CASSLDWTAPRAFF
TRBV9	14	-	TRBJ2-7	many	TGTGCCAGCAGCGGCGGGACGCCCCCCTACGAGCAGTACTTC	CASSGGTPPYEQYF
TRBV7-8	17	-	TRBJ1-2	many	TGTGCCAGCAGCTCGAGGGGGATGGGCAGCCTTAACTATGGCTACACCTTC	CASSSRGMGSLNYGYTF
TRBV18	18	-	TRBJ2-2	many	TGTGCCAGCTCACCACCTTGGCCAGGACTTACGAACACCGGGGAGCTGTTTTTT	CASSPPWPGLTNTGELFF
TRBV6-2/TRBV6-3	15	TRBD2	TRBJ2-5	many	TGTGCCAGCGTATTGTGGGGACTAGCTGGGGAGACCCAGTACTTC	CASVLWGLAGETQYF
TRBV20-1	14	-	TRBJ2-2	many	TGCAGTGCTAGAGTCGGAGGGGAGGCCGGGGAGCTGTTTTTT	CSARVGGEAGELFF
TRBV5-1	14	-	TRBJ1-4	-	TGCGCCAGCAGCCTCGCGCAGGGTGGTGAAAAACTGTTTTTT	CASSLAQGGEKLFF
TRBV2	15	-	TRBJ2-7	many	TGTGCCAGCAGTGAAGAAGCGGGTGCAGCCTACGAGCAGTACTTC	CASSEEAGAAYEQYF
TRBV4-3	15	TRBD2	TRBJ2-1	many	TGCGCCGGTCTAGCGGGGGGGAGCTCCTACAATGAGCAGTTCTTC	CAGLAGGSSYNEQFF
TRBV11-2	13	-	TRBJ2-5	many	TGTGCCAGCAGCTTCGACAGTTCAGAGACCCAGTACTTC	CASSFDSSETQYF
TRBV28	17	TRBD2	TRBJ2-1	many	TGTGCCAGCAGTTTCTCTACTAGCGGGAGCTTCTACAATGAGCAGTTCTTC	CASSFSTSGSFYNEQFF
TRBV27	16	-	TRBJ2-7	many	TGTGCCAGCAGTTTAGTCCTCGGACTAAGCTCCTACGAGCAGTACTTC	CASSLVLGLSSYEQYF
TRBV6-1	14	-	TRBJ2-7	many	TGTGCCAGCGGCAATGGGGCACTAGCCTACGAGCAGTACTTC	CASGNGALAYEQYF
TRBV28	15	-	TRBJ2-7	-	TGTGCCAGCAGTTTAAGGGGACACCCTAGTTACGAGCAGTACTTC	CASSLRGHPSYEQYF
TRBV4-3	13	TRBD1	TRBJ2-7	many	TGCGCCAGCAGCGACAGGGATTCCTACGAGCAGTACTTC	CASSDRDSYEQYF
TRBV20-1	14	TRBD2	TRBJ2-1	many	TGCAGGGTCATAGCGGGAGCCTCCTACAATGAGCAGTTCTTC	CRVIAGASYNEQFF
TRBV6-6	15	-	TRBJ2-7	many	TGTGCCAGCAGTTACTCGGCAGGGGAGACCTACGAGCAGTACTTC	CASSYSAGETYEQYF
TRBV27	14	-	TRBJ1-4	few	TGTGCCAGCAGTTTAAATAGAAGGAGTGAAAAACTGTTTTTT	CASSLNRRSEKLFF
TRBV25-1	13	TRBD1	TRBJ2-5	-	TGTGCCAGCAGTGAATCCAGGGGGCAGCGGTTTTACTTC	CASSESRGQRFYF
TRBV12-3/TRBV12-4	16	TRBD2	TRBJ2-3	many	TGTGCCAGCCCAAATAGCACTAGCGGGAGATGGGATACGCAGTATTTT	CASPNSTSGRWDTQYF
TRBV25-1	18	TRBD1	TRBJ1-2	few	TGTGCCAGCAGTCCCCGGGACAGGGGGCGCGCGGTAATCTATGGCTACACCTTC	CASSPRDRGRAVIYGYTF
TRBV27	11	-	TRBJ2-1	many	TGTGCCAGCGGCGAATACAATGAGCAGTTCTTC	CASGEYNEQFF